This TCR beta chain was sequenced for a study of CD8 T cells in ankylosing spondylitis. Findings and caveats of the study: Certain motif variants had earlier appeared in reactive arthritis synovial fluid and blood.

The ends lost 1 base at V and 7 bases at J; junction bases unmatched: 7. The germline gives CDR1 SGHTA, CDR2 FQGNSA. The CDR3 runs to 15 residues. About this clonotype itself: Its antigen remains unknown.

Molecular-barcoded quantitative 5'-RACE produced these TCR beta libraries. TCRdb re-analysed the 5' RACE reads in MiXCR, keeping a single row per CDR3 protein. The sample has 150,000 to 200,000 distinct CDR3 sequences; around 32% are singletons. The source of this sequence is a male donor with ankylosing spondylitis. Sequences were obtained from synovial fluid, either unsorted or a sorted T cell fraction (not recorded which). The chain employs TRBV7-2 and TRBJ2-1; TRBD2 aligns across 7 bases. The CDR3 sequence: CASSLGVGAGNEQFF. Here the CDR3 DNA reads TGTGCCAGCAGCTTAGGAGTGGGAGCGGGGAATGAGCAGTTCTTC. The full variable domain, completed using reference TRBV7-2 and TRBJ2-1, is GAGVSQSPSNKVTEKGKDVELRCDPISGHTALYWYRQSLGQGLEFLIYFQGNSAPDKSGLPSDRFSAERTGGSVSTLTIQRTQQEDSAVYLCASSLGVGAGNEQFFGPGTRLTVL.